A selection of T cell receptor beta chains follows, all from one sample in a study of Tregs in tolerant kidney transplant recipients. Here immunoSEQ multiplex PCR was the method, and the copy in TCRdb shows in-frame clones only, minus some. The sample has about 55,000 clones; roughly nine tenths are singletons. The specimen comprised CD8+ T cells from blood (PBMCs), sampled 24 months after the transplant. These receptor sequences come from a human patient who received a combined kidney and bone marrow transplant. Among the T cells, some may be from the graft donor. Each CDR3 is given with its conserved first and last residue. D genes are given only for firm matches. Rows may omit the clone size; those that give it use once, few, many or a size class.

d_call	clone_size	j_call	v_call	cdr3_aa	cdr3_nt
TRBD1	-	TRBJ1-6	TRBV4-3	CASSQDNDRVLSPLHF	TGCGCCAGCAGCCAAGATAACGACAGGGTCTTATCACCCCTCCACTTT
-	once	TRBJ2-5	TRBV7-9	CASCGLYQETQYF	TGTGCCAGCTGCGGATTATACCAAGAGACCCAGTACTTC
-	-	TRBJ1-6	TRBV7-8	CASSLEGATVHNSPLHF	TGTGCCAGCAGCTTAGAAGGGGCGACAGTCCATAATTCCCCCCTCCACTTT
-	-	TRBJ1-2	TRBV9	CASSVTQAGGYTF	TGTGCCAGCAGCGTGACCCAAGCGGGTGGCTACACCTTC
TRBD1	-	TRBJ2-1	TRBV2	CASKPGQGNSEQFF	TGTGCCAGCAAACCGGGACAGGGTAATTCTGAGCAGTTCTTC
-	-	TRBJ1-6	TRBV7-2	CASSLVQKLLNSPLHF	TGTGCCAGCAGCTTGGTACAGAAGCTCCTTAATTCACCCCTCCACTTT
-	-	TRBJ2-3	TRBV13	CASSSLEPDTQYF	TGTGCCAGCAGCTCACTAGAACCAGATACGCAGTATTTT
TRBD1	-	TRBJ1-2	TRBV5-4	CASRGAGGRLGYTF	TGTGCCAGCAGGGGGGCAGGGGGCCGTCTTGGCTACACCTTC
TRBD2	-	TRBJ2-2	TRBV9	CASSPGLAVNTGELFF	TGTGCCAGCAGCCCGGGACTAGCGGTGAACACCGGGGAGCTGTTTTTT
TRBD1	-	TRBJ2-7	TRBV7-8	CASSLVTGAHEQYF	TGTGCCAGCAGCTTAGTGACAGGGGCCCACGAGCAGTACTTC
TRBD2	-	TRBJ2-7	TRBV19	CASSIGLAEEQYF	TGTGCCAGTAGTATCGGACTAGCGGAAGAGCAGTACTTC
TRBD2	-	TRBJ2-1	TRBV5-8	CASSLGLASRDEQFF	TGTGCCAGCAGCTTGGGACTAGCGAGCCGCGATGAGCAGTTCTTC
-	-	TRBJ2-3	TRBV2	CASSRLNLADTQYF	TGTGCCAGCAGTAGACTCAACCTTGCAGATACGCAGTATTTT
-	once	TRBJ2-1	TRBV5-5	CASSLGLASVYNEQFF	TGTGCCAGCAGCTTGGGGCTAGCCTCCGTCTACAATGAGCAGTTCTTC
TRBD1	-	TRBJ2-3	TRBV7-6	CASSLGATGSTDTQYF	TGTGCCAGCAGCTTAGGTGCGACAGGGAGCACAGATACGCAGTATTTT
-	-	TRBJ2-1	TRBV27	CASSPSVLGDEQFF	TGTGCCAGCAGCCCCTCTGTCTTAGGAGATGAGCAGTTCTTC
-	-	TRBJ2-7	TRBV19	CASSVALANYYEQYF	TGTGCCAGTAGTGTCGCCCTAGCGAATTACTACGAGCAGTACTTC
-	-	TRBJ2-7	TRBV28	CASSFGGSYEQYF	TGTGCCAGCAGTTTCGGCGGCTCCTACGAGCAGTACTTC
TRBD2	once	TRBJ2-7	TRBV11-2	CASSLPLSSGRSSYEQYF	TGTGCCAGCAGCTTACCCCTTTCTAGCGGGAGAAGCTCCTACGAGCAGTACTTC
TRBD1	-	TRBJ2-2	TRBV7-3	CASSLTGGAGELFF	TGTGCCAGCAGCCTCACAGGGGGAGCCGGGGAGCTGTTTTTT
TRBD1	-	TRBJ2-7	TRBV5-4	CASSPRSDRGRPYEQYF	TGTGCCAGCAGCCCCCGCTCCGACAGGGGTCGCCCCTACGAGCAGTACTTC
TRBD1	-	TRBJ1-1	TRBV19	CASSTGTVNTEAFF	TGTGCCAGTAGCACAGGGACAGTTAACACTGAAGCTTTCTTT
-	-	TRBJ1-2	TRBV11-2	CASSLPGRDGYTF	TGTGCCAGCAGCTTACCCGGGAGAGATGGCTACACCTTC
-	-	TRBJ1-2	TRBV5-1	CASSLPTGDYGYTF	TGCGCCAGCAGCCTCCCGACAGGCGACTATGGCTACACCTTC
TRBD2	-	TRBJ2-1	TRBV2	CASSELAADPRNEQFF	TGTGCCAGCAGTGAACTAGCGGCCGACCCCAGGAATGAGCAGTTCTTC
-	-	TRBJ1-2	TRBV13	CASSLGPGDDDYGYTF	TGTGCCAGCAGCTTAGGCCCCGGGGATGATGACTATGGCTACACCTTC
-	-	TRBJ1-1	TRBV7-9	CASSRDLEAFF	TGTGCCAGCAGCCGGGACTTGGAAGCTTTCTTT
TRBD1	-	TRBJ2-3	TRBV4-1	CASSQGTGTGTQYF	TGCGCCAGCAGCCAAGGGACAGGGACAGGTACGCAGTATTTT
-	-	TRBJ1-2	TRBV7-8	CASSRERAGTSNYGYTF	TGTGCCAGCAGCCGCGAGAGGGCAGGTACATCTAACTATGGCTACACCTTC
TRBD2	once	TRBJ2-3	TRBV2	CASSEGLAGLTDTQYF	TGTGCCAGCAGCGAAGGACTAGCGGGCCTCACAGATACGCAGTATTTT
-	-	TRBJ1-5	TRBV7-9	CASSLVTGGGGQPQHF	TGTGCCAGCAGCTTAGTAACCGGCGGGGGGGGTCAGCCCCAGCATTTT
TRBD2	-	TRBJ2-3	TRBV11-2	CASSSDGTSGGWADTQYF	TGTGCCAGCAGCTCTGACGGGACTAGCGGGGGCTGGGCCGATACGCAGTATTTT
TRBD1	once	TRBJ2-3	TRBV7-9	CASSTRNLDRGSPDTQYF	TGTGCCAGCAGCACAAGAAACTTGGACAGGGGGTCACCAGATACGCAGTATTTT
-	once	TRBJ2-7	TRBV7-9	CASTRTGRPYEQYF	TGTGCCAGCACCCGGACTGGCAGGCCCTACGAGCAGTACTTC
TRBD1	-	TRBJ1-6	TRBV15	CATSRDRTGMSSYNSPLHF	TGTGCCACCAGCAGAGATCGGACAGGGATGAGCTCCTATAATTCACCCCTCCACTTT
-	-	TRBJ1-3	TRBV15	CAVQDLSGNTIYF	TGTGCCGTACAGGATCTCTCTGGAAACACCATATATTTT
TRBD1	-	TRBJ1-6	TRBV19	CASSISQGVNSPLHF	TGTGCCAGTAGTATTAGTCAGGGGGTTAATTCCCCCCTCCACTTT
TRBD2	-	TRBJ2-2	TRBV7-7	CASKAGAGTGELFF	TGTGCCAGTAAAGCGGGAGCGGGCACCGGGGAGCTGTTTTTT
-	-	TRBJ1-6	TRBV14	CASSLGGNSPLHF	TGTGCCAGCAGCCTGGGGGGGAATTCACCCCTCCACTTT
-	few	TRBJ2-1	TRBV19	CASSFGGGTNEQFF	TGTGCCAGTAGTTTTGGCGGCGGGACCAATGAGCAGTTCTTC
-	-	TRBJ2-7	TRBV7-9	CASSLGDYEQYF	TGTGCCAGCAGCTTAGGCGACTACGAGCAGTACTTC
TRBD2	-	TRBJ2-5	TRBV2	CASSGILAEETQYF	TGTGCCAGCAGTGGAATACTAGCGGAAGAGACCCAGTACTTC
TRBD1	-	TRBJ2-7	TRBV6-1	CASSEYRGLGEQYF	TGTGCCAGCAGTGAATACAGGGGGCTAGGGGAGCAGTACTTC
-	-	TRBJ2-7	TRBV7-9	CASNTEAVHEQYF	TGTGCCAGCAACACCGAGGCGGTCCACGAGCAGTACTTC
TRBD1	-	TRBJ2-7	TRBV7-9	CASSLVPDRGFTYEQYF	TGTGCCAGCAGCTTAGTCCCTGACAGGGGGTTCACCTACGAGCAGTACTTC
-	-	TRBJ2-3	TRBV19	CASRFGRSQYF	TGTGCCAGTAGATTTGGCAGGTCGCAGTATTTT
TRBD1	-	TRBJ1-5	TRBV4-1	CASSLIAGTGAGNQPQHF	TGCGCCAGCAGCCTCATTGCCGGGACAGGGGCCGGCAATCAGCCCCAGCATTTT
-	-	TRBJ2-1	TRBV19	CASSPPMGDEQFF	TGTGCCAGTAGTCCTCCAATGGGCGATGAGCAGTTCTTC
-	once	TRBJ2-1	TRBV15	CATRILAEIYNEQFF	TGTGCCACCCGCATTCTAGCAGAAATCTACAATGAGCAGTTCTTC
-	-	TRBJ1-1	TRBV9	CASSPSPGNTEAFF	TGTGCCAGCAGCCCCTCCCCAGGGAACACTGAAGCTTTCTTT
-	-	TRBJ2-1	TRBV15	CATSSRSGSYNEQFF	TGTGCCACCAGCAGTAGGTCGGGTTCCTACAATGAGCAGTTCTTC
TRBD2	-	TRBJ2-5	TRBV7-9	CASSLTSGLIISQETQYF	TGTGCCAGCAGCTTGACTAGCGGGCTCATTATCAGCCAAGAGACCCAGTACTTC
-	-	TRBJ2-7	TRBV5-6	CASSFATDTMF	TGTGCCAGCAGCTTCGCCACAGATACAATGTTC